These 10 T cell receptor beta chains were all obtained from the same sample, sequenced in a study of Graves' ophthalmopathy and Graves' hyperthyroidism. RNA transcripts were the template, and TCR beta CDR3 regions were amplified from them. First-round RT-PCR with HTBI primers preceded a second-round multiplex PCR. TCRdb used MiXCR to reprocess the multiplex PCR reads, holding one entry per CDR3 protein. The sample carries 660,000 or so distinct CDR3 sequences, approximately 39% recorded once. The sample was peripheral blood. Receptor source: an adult man with Graves' ophthalmopathy.

There are many counts of this clonotype. This chain joins TRBV15 and TRBJ2-7, with TRBD2 matching over 11 bases. V trimming: 3 bases; J trimming: 6 bases; junction bases outside the gene matches: 13. The CDR3 spans 17 residues. Germline V gene sequence: CDR1 LNHNV, CDR2 YYDKDF (reference sequence). Written as DNA, the CDR3 is TGTGCCACCAGCAGGAATAGAATGACTAGCGGGAAAGGCGAGCAGTACTTC. Amino acids: CATSRNRMTSGKGEQYF.

This sequence joins TRBV7-6 and TRBJ1-2, with 12 positions matching TRBD1. V was pared by 5 bases and J by 4 bases, with 5 bases of the junction left unmatched. Per the germline V gene, CDR1 is SGHVS and CDR2 is FNYEAQ. The CDR3 sequence is 15 residues long. DNA for the CDR3: TGTGCCAGCAGCCCTTCGGGACAGGGGGCCTATGGCTACACCTTC. Residues: CASSPSGQGAYGYTF. Filled out from reference TRBV7-6 and TRBJ1-2, the complete variable domain reads GAGVSQSPRYKVTKRGQDVALRCDPISGHVSLYWYRQALGQGPEFLTYFNYEAQQDKSGLPNDRFSAERPEGSISTLTIQRTEQRDSAMYRCASSPSGQGAYGYTFGSGTRLTVV.

This clonotype was detected ten times or more. V is TRBV2 and J is TRBJ1-1, with D unresolved. V was clipped by 7 bases and J by 5 bases, with 14 bases between them. This CDR3 region has 13 residues. Germline CDR1 SNHLY, CDR2 FYNNEI. The CDR3 is CASTPGSGTEAFF. CDR3 sequence (DNA): TGTGCCAGCACTCCGGGGAGCGGGACTGAAGCTTTCTTT.

The gene calls are TRBV25-1 and TRBJ2-5, with 12 bases fitting TRBD2. Germline lookup yields CDR1 MGHDK and CDR2 SYGVNS. The length of the CDR3 is 17 residues. The V gene end was trimmed by 4 bases and the J gene end by 5 bases; junction bases not matched to a gene: 11. DNA of the CDR3: TGTGCCAGCAGTGCCGGACTAGCGGGACCATTCCAGGAGACCCAGTACTTC. Its translation is CASSAGLAGPFQETQYF. Combining the CDR3 with reference TRBV25-1 and TRBJ2-5 gives the whole variable domain EADIYQTPRYLVIGTGKKITLECSQTMGHDKMYWYQQDPGMELHLIHYSYGVNSTEKGDLSSESTVSRIRTEHFPLTLESARPSHTSQYLCASSAGLAGPFQETQYFGPGTRLLVL.

A note on this clonotype: A much larger clone lies a single base off, so this may be a read error. Because the CDR3 is missing its conserved closing phenylalanine or tryptophan, this is likely a read error. This chain joins TRBV19 and TRBJ2-7; tentative D call: TRBD2 (6 bases). The CDR3 spans 14 residues. Germline CDR1 and CDR2: LNHDA and SQIVND (reference sequence). V lost 9 bases, J lost 5 bases, and 20 bases lay in between. The CDR3: CASSYRTTRDEQYL. CDR3 DNA sequence: TGTGCCAGCAGTTACCGGACTACCAGGGACGAGCAGTACCTC.

This clonotype was counted at least ten times. The chain has TRBV9 and TRBJ1-2; TRBD1 matches at 8 bases. Per the germline V gene, CDR1 is SGDLS and CDR2 is YYNGEE. Trimming took 5 bases from V and 3 from J; bases not matched to a gene: 6. The CDR3 is made up of 14 amino acids. The CDR3 region is CASRDGQGDYGYTF. CDR3 DNA: TGTGCCAGCAGAGACGGACAGGGAGACTATGGCTACACCTTC. The full variable domain, rest sourced from reference TRBV9 and TRBJ1-2, is DSGVTQTPKHLITATGQRVTLRCSPRSGDLSVYWYQQSLDQGLQFLIQYYNGEERAKGNILERFSAQQFPDLHSELNLSSLELGDSALYFCASRDGQGDYGYTFGSGTRLTVV.

Ten or more counts support this clonotype. The chain carries TRBV20-1 and TRBJ1-2, with TRBD1 identical over 8 bases. The length of the CDR3 is 13 residues. J was trimmed by 7 bases and V by 5 bases; bases with no gene match: 9. Germline V CDR1 and CDR2: DFQATT, SNEGSKA (reference sequence). The CDR3 DNA reads as TGCAGTGCTGCTGCTACAGGGGGAAGTGGCTACACCTTC. As protein: CSAAATGGSGYTF.

This clonotype was recorded a few times. The chain links TRBV19 to TRBJ1-4; D is uncertain. Germline loops: CDR1 LNHDA, CDR2 SQIVND (reference sequence). The CDR3 contains 12 residues. The germline V and J ends were trimmed by 8 bases and 5 bases, with 9 bases remaining between them. The CDR3 coding sequence is TGTGCCAGTGGGGAATCAAATGAAAAACTGTTTTTT. Its translation: CASGESNEKLFF.

This clonotype was seen ten or more times. V is TRBV14 and J is TRBJ1-4, with D unresolved. The CDR3 spans 15 residues. V was pared by 6 bases and J by 10 bases, with 21 bases between. The germline gives CDR1 SGHDN, CDR2 FVKESK. The CDR3 region is CASRDSRGTVGKLFF. CDR3 bases: TGTGCCAGCAGAGACTCACGGGGAACGGTCGGAAAACTGTTTTTT.

This rearrangement joins TRBV12-5 to TRBJ2-2; 7 positions match TRBD2. The CDR3 runs to 16 residues. The V gene end was trimmed by 4 bases and the J gene end by 2 bases; junction bases not matched to a gene: 7. Germline V gene sequence: CDR1 LGHNT, CDR2 FRNRAP. CDR3 sequence: CASGSSWDYNTGELFF. The CDR3 DNA follows: TGTGCTAGTGGTTCCTCCTGGGACTACAACACCGGGGAGCTGTTTTTT.